This T cell receptor (beta chain) stems from a study of cytomegalovirus exposure and HLA in healthy donors. The PCR ran on 60 Vbeta and 13 Jbeta primers. This table comes from immunoSEQ multiplex PCR, and its TCRdb copy is limited to in-frame clones, with some not included. The data contain under 200,000 clones, about four fifths of them singletons. Trimming at V came to 5 bases and at J to 5 bases, leaving 6 bases not matched to a gene. CDR1 and CDR2 from the germline V gene are MDHEN and SYDVKM. The CDR3 loop spans 14 amino acids. The sequenced material came from PBMCs. This clonotype originated in a woman in her 50s in good health and CMV-seropositive. The V and J genes are TRBV28 and TRBJ2-5; 9 nucleotides agree with TRBD2. The CDR3 sequence: CASSLRTSAETQYF. The CDR3 coding sequence is TGTGCCAGCAGTCTCCGGACTAGCGCGGAGACCCAGTACTTC.